The subject of this entry is one T cell receptor beta chain. The CDR3 extends over 13 amino acids. V lost 8 bases, J lost 6 bases, and 14 bases lay in between. Germline V CDR1 and CDR2: MNHEY, SVGEGT. This sample stems from a study of blood T cells in healthy people across ages. Next came a second PCR, run for roughly 6 to 11 cycles, which used a sample-barcoded 5' primer along with a J-beta primer mix. TCRdb processed the 5' RACE reads anew with MiXCR; each CDR3 protein has one entry. This table has some 800,000 distinct CDR3 sequences, 40% to 50% appearing once. The sequence was collected from a man in his sixties in good health. The sample consisted of blood. The genes are TRBV6-2 or TRBV6-3 and TRBJ2-1, with D possibly matching TRBD2 (6 bases). DNA for the CDR3: TGTGCCAGCGGGGGAGGCCTTGGCAATGAGCAGTTCTTC. Protein sequence: CASGGGLGNEQFF.